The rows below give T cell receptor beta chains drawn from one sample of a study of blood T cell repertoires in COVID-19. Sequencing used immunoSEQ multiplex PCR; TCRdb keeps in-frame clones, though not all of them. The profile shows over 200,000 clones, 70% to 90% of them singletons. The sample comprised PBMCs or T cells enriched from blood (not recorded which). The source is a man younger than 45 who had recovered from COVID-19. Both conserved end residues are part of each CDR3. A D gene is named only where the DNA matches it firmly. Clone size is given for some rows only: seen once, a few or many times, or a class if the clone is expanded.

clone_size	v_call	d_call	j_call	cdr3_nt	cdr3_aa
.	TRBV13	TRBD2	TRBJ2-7	TGTGCCAGCAGCTTCGGACTAGCGGGTAACTCCTACGAGCAGTACTTC	CASSFGLAGNSYEQYF
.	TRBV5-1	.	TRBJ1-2	TGCGCCAGCAGCTCCGCGCCTCGTCAGGGGACAAACTATGGCTACACCTTC	CASSSAPRQGTNYGYTF
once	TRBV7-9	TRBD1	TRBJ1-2	TGTGCCAGCAGCTCTATAAGAGGACAGGCTAACTATGGCTACACCTTC	CASSSIRGQANYGYTF
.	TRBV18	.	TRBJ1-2	TGTGCCAGCTCACCACCGTTTGAAGGAGGAGGCTACACCTTC	CASSPPFEGGGYTF
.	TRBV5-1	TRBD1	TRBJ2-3	TGCGCCAGCAGCTCAGGGACAGCCAGCACAGATACGCAGTATTTT	CASSSGTASTDTQYF
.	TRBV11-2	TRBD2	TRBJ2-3	TGTGCCAGCAGCGTAAGACTAGCGGGAGCCGGCACAGATACGCAGTATTTT	CASSVRLAGAGTDTQYF
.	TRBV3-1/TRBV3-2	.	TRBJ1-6	TGTGCCAGCACCGCAAGCGAAATTGCTGGGGGCTCACCCCTCCACTTT	CASTASEIAGGSPLHF
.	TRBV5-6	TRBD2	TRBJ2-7	TGTGCCAGCAGCTCCTATTCGCGGACTAGCGGAAAGACCTACGAGCAGTACTTC	CASSSYSRTSGKTYEQYF
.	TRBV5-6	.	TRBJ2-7	TGTGCCAGCAGCACACAAGGCGCGACAAGGTTCTACGAGCAGTACTTC	CASSTQGATRFYEQYF
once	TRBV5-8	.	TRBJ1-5	TGTGCCAGCAGCCCCGGGATTAGCAATCAGCCCCAGCATTTT	CASSPGISNQPQHF
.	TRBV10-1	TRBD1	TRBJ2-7	TGCGCCAGCAGTGAAAGACAGGGGCCGGGAGTCCACGAGCAGTACTTC	CASSERQGPGVHEQYF
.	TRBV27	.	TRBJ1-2	TGTGCCAGCAGCTCCCTCCCTTTACTCCCGCCCTATGGCTACACCTTC	CASSSLPLLPPYGYTF
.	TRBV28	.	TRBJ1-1	TGTGCCACCAGGGGCCCGACCACTGAAGCTTTCTTT	CATRGPTTEAFF
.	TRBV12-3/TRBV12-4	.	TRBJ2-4	TGTGCCAGCAGTTTATCGGCCAAAAACATTCAGTACTTC	CASSLSAKNIQYF
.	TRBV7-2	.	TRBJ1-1	TGTGCCAGCAGCTTACCCAGGGACATATTTATGAACACTGAAGCTTTCTTT	CASSLPRDIFMNTEAFF
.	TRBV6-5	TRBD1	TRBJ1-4	TGTGCCAGCAGTTCCGGGACAGGGGATGAAAAACTGTTTTTT	CASSSGTGDEKLFF
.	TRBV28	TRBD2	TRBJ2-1	TGTGCCAGCAGCTCATTCTCACTAGCGGGGGGGTACAATGAGCAGTTCTTC	CASSSFSLAGGYNEQFF
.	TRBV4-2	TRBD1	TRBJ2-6	TGTGCCAGCAGCCAATGGGGCTCGGGACAGGGGTTTTCGGGGGCCAACGTCCTGACTTTC	CASSQWGSGQGFSGANVLTF
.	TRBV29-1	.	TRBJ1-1	TGCAGCGTTTTTGCAGGAGGGAACACTGAAGCTTTCTTT	CSVFAGGNTEAFF
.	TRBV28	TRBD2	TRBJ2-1	TGTGCCAGCTGCAATCCCCTGGCGGGGGGCCTATTCTCCTACAATGAGCAGTTCTTC	CASCNPLAGGLFSYNEQFF
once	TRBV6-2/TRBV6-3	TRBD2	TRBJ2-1	TGTGCCAGCAGTGACTATCCATTCCTAGCGGGTGCCCGCAATGAGCAGTTCTTC	CASSDYPFLAGARNEQFF
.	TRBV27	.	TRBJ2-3	TGTGCCAGCAGTTTATCGGGGGGACCCCCACCTCCGGATACGCAGTATTTT	CASSLSGGPPPPDTQYF
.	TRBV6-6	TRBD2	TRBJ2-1	TGTGCCAGCAGTCAGCGGCTGATAGCGGGGGGGAAAAATGAGCAGTTCTTC	CASSQRLIAGGKNEQFF
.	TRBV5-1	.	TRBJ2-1	TGCGCCAGCAGCTTGGCGGTAGAATACAATGAGCAGTTCTTC	CASSLAVEYNEQFF
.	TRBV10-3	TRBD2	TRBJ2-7	TGTGCCATCAGTTTAGATAGCGGGGCCTCGGGGGAGCAGTACTTC	CAISLDSGASGEQYF
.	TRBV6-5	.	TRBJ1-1	TGTGCCAGCAGTTATCGGCGGTCACGACTTAACACTGAAGCTTTCTTT	CASSYRRSRLNTEAFF
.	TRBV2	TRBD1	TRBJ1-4	TGTGCCAGATCGACAGGGGGAGAAAAACTGTTTTTT	CARSTGGEKLFF
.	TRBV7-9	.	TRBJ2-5	TGTGCCAGCAGCTTACTAGGCGAGACCCAGTACTTC	CASSLLGETQYF
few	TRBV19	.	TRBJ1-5	TGTGCCAGTAGTGCCCCAGGTCCGAATCAGCCCCAGCATTTT	CASSAPGPNQPQHF
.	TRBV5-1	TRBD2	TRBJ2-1	TGCGCCAGCAGCGGTGCGGGGGGCTACAATGAGCAGTTCTTC	CASSGAGGYNEQFF
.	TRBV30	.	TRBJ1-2	TGTGCCTGGAGTGTCCGCTATGGCTACACCTTC	CAWSVRYGYTF
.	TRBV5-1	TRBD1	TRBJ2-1	TGCGCCAGCGGAAGTACGGGACAGGGGGCGCACAATGAGCAGTTCTTC	CASGSTGQGAHNEQFF
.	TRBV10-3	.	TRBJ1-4	TGTGCCATCAGCGGAACTAATGAAAAACTGTTTTTT	CAISGTNEKLFF
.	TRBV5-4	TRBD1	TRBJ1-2	TGTGCCAGCAGCTTGGCCGGGACAGAAGCTAACTATGGCTACACCTTC	CASSLAGTEANYGYTF
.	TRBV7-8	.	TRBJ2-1	TGTGCCAGCAGCTTAGCGCGGGGGCCCTCTTACAATGAGCAGTTCTTC	CASSLARGPSYNEQFF
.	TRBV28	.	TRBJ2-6	TGTGCCAGCAACGACGGGTGGGGCAGGATAAGCTCTGGGGCCAACGTCCTGACTTTC	CASNDGWGRISSGANVLTF
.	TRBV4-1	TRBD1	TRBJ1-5	TGCGCCAGCAGCCTAACACAGGGGGCAGGCAATTCAGCCCCAGCATCGTCTGCCCATTTT	CASSLTQGAGNSAPASSAHF
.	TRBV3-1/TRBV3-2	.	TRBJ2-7	TGTGCCAGCAGCCCCAGGGGCTACGAGCAGTACTTC	CASSPRGYEQYF
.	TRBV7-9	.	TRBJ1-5	TGTGCCAGCAGCCCAGCCGGGAGGCCCCAGCATTTT	CASSPAGRPQHF
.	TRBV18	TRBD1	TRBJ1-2	TGTGCCAGCTCACCGCCGACAGGGTGGAGTCAATATGGCTACACCTTC	CASSPPTGWSQYGYTF
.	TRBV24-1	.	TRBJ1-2	TGTGCCACCAGTAAGGAGGGGTATGGCTACACCTTC	CATSKEGYGYTF
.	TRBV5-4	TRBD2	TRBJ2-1	TGTGCCAGCAGCTTGGAAGGGACTAGCAAATCTGGCGAGCAGTTCTTC	CASSLEGTSKSGEQFF
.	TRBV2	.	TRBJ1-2	TGTGCCAGCAGTGAGGGCTTCGCCTATGGCTACACCTTC	CASSEGFAYGYTF
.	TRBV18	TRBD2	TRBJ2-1	TGTGCCAGCTCACCAGCGGGAGATTTCAATGAGCAGTTCTTC	CASSPAGDFNEQFF
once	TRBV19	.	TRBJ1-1	TGTGCCAGTAGTCCCCAACAGGCCTCCTCGCGGGACGCTTTCTTT	CASSPQQASSRDAFF
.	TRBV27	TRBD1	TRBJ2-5	TGTGCCAGCAGTCGACAGGGGGGGGAGACCCAGTACTTC	CASSRQGGETQYF
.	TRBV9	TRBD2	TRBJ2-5	TGTGCCAGCAGCTCTATCGGACTAGCGGGAGGACAAGAGACCCAGTACTTC	CASSSIGLAGGQETQYF
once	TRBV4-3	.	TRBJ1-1	TGCGCCAGCAGCCAAGTATACAGACAGAACACTGAAGCTTTCTTT	CASSQVYRQNTEAFF
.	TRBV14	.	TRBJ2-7	TGTGCCAGCAGCCTCCGAGGAACCTACGAGCAGTACTTC	CASSLRGTYEQYF
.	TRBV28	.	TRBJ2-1	TGTGCCAGCAGTCCTCAAGGGGTTGCTAATGAGCAGTTCTTC	CASSPQGVANEQFF
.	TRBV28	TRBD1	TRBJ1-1	TGTGCCAGCAGTCCCACAGACAGGGTCGGAAACACTGAAGCTTTCTTT	CASSPTDRVGNTEAFF
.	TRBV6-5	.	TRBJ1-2	TGTGCCAGCAGTTACATTCTTGGGGCGCGGAGCTATGGCTACACCTTC	CASSYILGARSYGYTF
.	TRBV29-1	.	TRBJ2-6	TGCAGCGCCGGACAGAAATTCTCTGGGGCCAACGTCCTGACTTTC	CSAGQKFSGANVLTF
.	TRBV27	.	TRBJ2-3	TGTGCCAGCAGTGTGTTTAGCGGTCGGCCTAGCACAGATACGCAGTATTTT	CASSVFSGRPSTDTQYF
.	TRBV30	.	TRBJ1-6	TGTGCCTGGTCCGGGTTGAGCTCCTATAATTCACCCCTCCACTTT	CAWSGLSSYNSPLHF
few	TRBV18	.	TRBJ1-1	TGTGCCAGCTCACCACAGGGGGTTGAAGCTTTCTTT	CASSPQGVEAFF
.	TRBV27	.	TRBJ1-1	TGTGCCAGCACCCTCCGGGGGGCCCCATCCTATGGTACTGAAGCTTTCTTT	CASTLRGAPSYGTEAFF